These 25 T cell receptor beta chains were all obtained from the same sample, sequenced in a study of beta chain features in type 1 diabetes (dated by TCRdb to the late 2010s). These receptors are not linked to any known antigen. Libraries came from the immunoSEQ multiplex PCR assay. All of the isolated RNA was reverse transcribed with the High Capacity cDNA Reverse Transcription Kit, so expressed TCRB transcripts were sequenced. The immuneACCESS repertoire file appears here via TCRdb, limited to in-frame rearrangements. These files lack a portion of the clones; in checked studies, under half of the deficit traces to unresolved V genes, and the cause of the others is not known. Across this sample there are hundreds of thousands of clones, with under 13% seen only once. Clones ranked in the top ten supply over 0.015% of the sample. Findings and caveats that apply to the study as a whole: A moderate but significant shortening of TCRB CDR3 length was observed in type 1 diabetes patients in all four CD4+ subsets.

Sequencing was carried out using naive CD4+ T cells from blood. Taken with the paper, the label for cell subset or site translates to: true naive CD4+ T cells. The source is a man aged 25-45 years with type 1 diabetes.

The CDR3 nucleotides are TGTGCCAGCAGCTTAGTTACAGACACTGAAGCTTTCTTT. Amino acid sequence: CASSLVTDTEAFF. V and J are TRBV7-3 and TRBJ1-1; D is unresolved. V lost 2 bases and J 3 bases, leaving 7 bases between the germline ends. The germline gives CDR1 SGHTA, CDR2 FQGTGA. The CDR3 length is 13 residues.

The CDR3 bases are TGTGCCAGCAGCACAAATCGACCGGGAAGTAGGTACTTC. Translated, it gives CASSTNRPGSRYF. The rearrangement links TRBV7-3 to TRBJ2-7; perhaps TRBD2 as D (5 bases). The CDR3 runs to 13 residues. The ends were cut back, 5 bases at V and 12 bases at J, with 20 bases in the middle. Germline V gene data show CDR1 as SGHTA and CDR2 as FQGTGA.

On this clone: At one boundary the junction diverges from the germline segment, which might be a read error. The rearrangement uses TRBV5-6 and TRBJ1-2; 9 bases map to TRBD1. The CDR3 is 11 residues long. Germline CDR1 and CDR2: SGHDT and YYEEEE. The CDR3 region has the DNA TGTGCCAGCAGCGTTAACCGGGACAGGGTGTTC. This gives the protein CASSVNRDRVF.

This clone appeared a few times. V usage is TRBV10-3 and J usage is TRBJ2-1; 7 bases map to TRBD2. The germline CDR1 and CDR2 sequences are ENHRY and SYGVKD. Losses at the gene ends were 8 bases for V and 0 bases for J; bases not matched to a gene: 13. The CDR3 extends over 17 amino acids. The CDR3 protein is CAIGGERGTSSYNEQFF. The CDR3 coding sequence is TGTGCCATCGGAGGCGAGCGGGGAACCAGCTCCTACAATGAGCAGTTCTTC.

The chain joins TRBV5-1 to TRBJ2-3; 16 nucleotides align to TRBD2. This CDR3 region has 18 residues. J was trimmed by 1 base and V by 2 bases; bases with no gene match: 4. Germline CDR1 SGHRS, CDR2 YFSETQ. CDR3 bases: TGCGCCAGCAGCTTCGGGACTAGCGGGGGGGCTGGCACAGATACGCAGTATTTT. Its protein is CASSFGTSGGAGTDTQYF. Full variable domain (outside the CDR3, taken from reference TRBV5-1 and TRBJ2-3): KAGVTQTPRYLIKTRGQQVTLSCSPISGHRSVSWYQQTPGQGLQFLFEYFSETQRNKGNFPGRFSGRQFSNSRSEMNVSTLELGDSALYLCASSFGTSGGAGTDTQYFGPGTRLTVL.

V is TRBV4-1 and J is TRBJ2-1, with 8 bases that match TRBD1. Germline lookup yields CDR1 MGHRA and CDR2 YSYEKL. J gave up 8 bases and V 3 bases, and 6 bases lay outside the gene matches. The length of the CDR3 is 14 residues. The DNA of the CDR3 is TGCGCCAGCAGCCAGAGGACAGGGAGCTATGAGCAGTTCTTC. This encodes CASSQRTGSYEQFF.

V and J are TRBV6-6 and TRBJ1-2, with 7 bases lining up with TRBD1. This CDR3 has 15 amino acids. Germline CDR1 MNHNY, CDR2 SVGAGI (reference sequence). V dropped 4 bases and J dropped 4; count of bases not matched to a gene: 9. CDR3 amino acids: CASSFDRAMGYGYTF. The DNA of the CDR3 is TGTGCCAGCAGTTTCGACAGGGCCATGGGCTATGGCTACACCTTC.

V is TRBV29-1 and J is TRBJ2-7; maybe TRBD2 (6 bases). The CDR3 consists of 12 residues. Germline CDR1 SQVTM, CDR2 ANQGSEA. V shed 4 bases and J shed 0 bases, with 7 bases lying between them. The CDR3 coding sequence is TGCAGCGTTGGGGGGGTCTCCTACGAGCAGTACTTC. Amino acid sequence: CSVGGVSYEQYF.

This clone occurred a few times. DNA for the CDR3: TGTGCCAGCAGCATCGGAAGCGGGGGGTCTTTGAATACGCAGTATTTT. Protein product: CASSIGSGGSLNTQYF. The genes are TRBV14 and TRBJ2-3, with 9 bases lining up with TRBD2. CDR1 is SGHDN, CDR2 FVKESK, per germline. V lost 5 bases and J lost 7; bases outside the gene matches: 13. CDR3 length: 16 amino acids.

The CDR3, as DNA: TGTGCCAGCAGCTCGGGACAGAGCTACGAGCAGTACTTC. Translated: CASSSGQSYEQYF. This sequence joins TRBV5-4 and TRBJ2-7; the match to TRBD1 covers 7 bases. Germline V gene lookup returns CDR1 SGHNT and CDR2 YYREEE (reference sequence). The CDR3 is made up of 13 amino acids. V was clipped by 3 bases and J by 3 bases; unmatched bases: 3.

This clone was counted between two and nine times. V and J are TRBV5-1 and TRBJ2-1, with TRBD1 matching 9 bases. The CDR3 covers 14 residues. V lost 0 bases, J lost 6 bases, and 1 base stayed unmatched. Germline loops: CDR1 SGHRS, CDR2 YFSETQ. The CDR3 loop reads CASSLGDRANEQFF. The CDR3 DNA reads as TGCGCCAGCAGCTTGGGGGACAGGGCCAATGAGCAGTTCTTC. The whole variable domain, remainder taken from reference TRBV5-1 and TRBJ2-1, is KAGVTQTPRYLIKTRGQQVTLSCSPISGHRSVSWYQQTPGQGLQFLFEYFSETQRNKGNFPGRFSGRQFSNSRSEMNVSTLELGDSALYLCASSLGDRANEQFFGPGTRLTVL.

The rearrangement links TRBV6-6 to TRBJ2-7; 9 bases align to TRBD2. The CDR3 has 15 residues. Germline CDR1 MNHNY, CDR2 SVGAGI (reference sequence). The J segment lost 7 bases and the V segment lost 2 bases, leaving 9 bases of the junction unmatched. The CDR3 is CASSYEAGGPWEQYF. CDR3 sequence (DNA): TGTGCCAGCAGTTACGAAGCGGGGGGACCGTGGGAGCAGTACTTC.

This clone was observed a few times. V usage is TRBV6-1 and J usage is TRBJ2-5, with 9 bases fitting TRBD1. The CDR3 loop spans 14 amino acids. V lost 4 bases, J lost 2 bases, and 2 bases stayed unmatched. Germline CDR1 is MNHNS and CDR2 is SASEGT. The CDR3: CASSVGQGQETQYF. The CDR3 DNA reads as TGTGCCAGCAGTGTAGGACAGGGGCAAGAGACCCAGTACTTC.

This rearrangement joins TRBV5-1 to TRBJ2-3; TRBD2 agrees at 7 bases. The germline CDR1 and CDR2 sequences are SGHRS and YFSETQ. V lost 4 bases to trimming and J lost 0 bases; unmatched junction nucleotides: 5. The CDR3 sequence is 15 residues long. The CDR3 DNA is TGCGCCAGCAGCCCCGGGAGGTATAGCACAGATACGCAGTATTTT. This translates into CASSPGRYSTDTQYF.

A few counts support this clone. This rearrangement joins TRBV7-2 to TRBJ1-5; D not resolved. The CDR3 contains 13 residues. The germline V gene has CDR1 SGHTA and CDR2 FQGNSA. Trimming removed 3 bases at V and 4 bases at J, with 7 bases between. CDR3 region: CASSFEKNQPQHF. The DNA of the CDR3 is TGTGCCAGCAGCTTCGAGAAGAATCAGCCCCAGCATTTT.

This chain joins TRBV28 and TRBJ2-7; D is undetermined. Germline V gene data show CDR1 as MDHEN and CDR2 as SYDVKM. The CDR3 runs to 12 residues. V lost 6 bases and J 2 bases, leaving 8 bases between the germline ends. The CDR3 DNA sequence: TGTGCCAGCAGAACAGCCGCCTACGAGCAGTACTTC. Protein product: CASRTAAYEQYF.

Worth noting for this clone: This sample includes further DNA sequences coding for the same CDR3. This chain's CDR3 is CASSSRTGSSYNEQFF. CDR3 DNA sequence: TGTGCCAGCAGCTCACGGACAGGGAGCTCCTACAATGAGCAGTTCTTC. The rearrangement uses TRBV7-9 and TRBJ2-1, with 8 bases matching TRBD1. The CDR3 spans 16 residues. The V gene end was trimmed by 4 bases and the J gene end by 0 bases; junction bases not matched to a gene: 5. Germline loops: CDR1 SEHNR, CDR2 FQNEAQ (reference sequence).

This clone was found a few times. The chain couples TRBV18 to TRBJ2-5; 7 positions match TRBD2. With 5 bases clipped from V and 2 bases from J, the junction kept 5 bases outside the gene matches. CDR3 length: 14 residues. The V gene's germline CDR1 is KGHSH and CDR2 LQKENI. CDR3 protein: CASSTSGVQETQYF. CDR3 in DNA: TGTGCCAGCTCAACGAGCGGGGTTCAAGAGACCCAGTACTTC.

This rearrangement joins TRBV4-1 to TRBJ2-7; no firm D call. The CDR3 runs to 13 residues. V was trimmed by 4 bases and J by 4 bases, leaving 11 bases between them. The germline V gene has CDR1 MGHRA and CDR2 YSYEKL. The CDR3 DNA reads as TGCGCCAGCAGCCCCATAGCCGGATACGAGCAGTACTTC. Its translation is CASSPIAGYEQYF.

The chain combines TRBV7-8 with TRBJ2-7; D remains ambiguous. The V gene's germline CDR1 is SGHVS and CDR2 FQNEAQ. This CDR3 has 12 residues. The V and J ends lost 5 bases and 6 bases respectively, with 11 bases between them. The CDR3 coding sequence is TGTGCCAGCAGCAGAAGCATTAGCGAGCAGTACTTC. Translation: CASSRSISEQYF.

A few counts support this clone. V gene TRBV5-1 combines with J gene TRBJ2-7; D is perhaps TRBD2 (5 bases). The CDR3 totals 15 residues. Trimming left V 4 bases short and J 2 bases short, with 16 bases between. In germline, CDR1 is SGHRS, CDR2 YFSETQ. In nucleotides, the CDR3 is TGCGCCAGCAGCGCGAACCCGGGGAACGCCTACGAGCAGTACTTC. Protein product: CASSANPGNAYEQYF.

The J gene is TRBJ2-1, the V gene TRBV4-2; D gene unclear. This CDR3 has 15 residues. In germline, CDR1 is LGHNA, CDR2 YNFKEQ. V dropped 1 base and J dropped 0 bases, with 7 bases sitting between them. The CDR3 reads CASSQGESSYNEQFF. In DNA form, the CDR3 reads TGTGCCAGCAGCCAAGGAGAGAGCTCCTACAATGAGCAGTTCTTC.

The chain links TRBV29-1 to TRBJ2-7; no reliable D call. Trimming pared 4 bases from V and 4 bases from J, leaving 11 bases between. This CDR3 is 12 amino acids long. CDR1 SQVTM and CDR2 ANQGSEA come from the germline V gene. For the CDR3, the DNA is TGCAGCGTTGTGGCTCCGTCGTACGAGCAGTACTTC. Amino acids: CSVVAPSYEQYF.

This clone appeared a few times. Other DNA sequences in this specimen translate into the identical CDR3. The V and J genes are TRBV2 and TRBJ2-1, with D hard to call. The V and J ends lost 1 base and 3 bases respectively, with 4 bases between them. CDR3 length: 13 residues. In germline, CDR1 is SNHLY, CDR2 FYNNEI. The CDR3 region has the DNA TGTGCCAGCAGTGAAGACAGCTACAATGAGCAGTTCTTC. Its translation is CASSEDSYNEQFF. Based on the CDR3 plus reference TRBV2 and TRBJ2-1, the full variable domain is EPEVTQTPSHQVTQMGQEVILRCVPISNHLYFYWYRQILGQKVEFLVSFYNNEISEKSEIFDDQFSVERPDGSNFTLKIRSTKLEDSAMYFCASSEDSYNEQFFGPGTRLTVL.

This clone was seen a few times. The chain links TRBV7-2 to TRBJ2-7, with 10 bases lining up with TRBD1. V lost 5 bases, J lost 6 bases, and 10 bases stayed unmatched. The CDR3 runs 15 residues. From germline, CDR1 is SGHTA and CDR2 FQGNSA. The CDR3 region is CASSQGQGVVIEQYF. CDR3 sequence (DNA): TGTGCCAGCAGCCAAGGACAGGGGGTAGTGATCGAGCAGTACTTC.